This T cell receptor beta chain derives from a study of radiotherapy plus CTLA-4 blockade in lung cancer. Deletions cut 9 bases from V and 2 bases from J, with 19 bases between. Germline V gene lookup returns CDR1 SGHRS and CDR2 YFSETQ. The CDR3 is 15 residues long. Concerning this clone itself: Its antigen is still unknown.

General observations from the study: Reports state that early shifts in blood T cell clones, with interferon-beta, best predicted response.

Data came from immunoSEQ multiplex PCR; TCRdb stores just in-frame clones and leaves some out. The data hold 75,000 to 95,000 clones, with 72% observed a single time. Alongside CTLA-4 blockade with ipilimumab, patients with chemo-refractory metastatic non-small-cell lung cancer received focal radiation. This receptor was identified in a human donor with non-small cell lung cancer that progressed on radiotherapy plus ipilimumab. The gene calls are TRBV5-1 and TRBJ2-3; D might be TRBD2 (7 bases). The sequenced sample was peripheral blood, obtained from a patient treated with radiotherapy plus ipilimumab. For the CDR3, the DNA is TGCGCCACCCAGGAAGGGGGGGCCAACACAGATACGCAGTATTTT. It translates to CATQEGGANTDTQYF.